What follows are 4 T cell receptor beta chains derived from one specimen sequenced in a study of T-cell memory formation after mild COVID-19. One entry per CDR3 protein results from TCRdb running MiXCR on the 5' RACE reads. The sample consists of 200,000 to 250,000 distinct CDR3 sequences, about 9.2% of them appearing once. Sample: PBMCs or a T cell subset sorted from them (not recorded which). Receptor source: a young man who had mild COVID-19 (a few samples of this study predate the infection). Cell type and time point are not known.

The table lists this clonotype with a count of one. One end of the junction does not line up with germline, which may come from a read error. The chain links TRBV6-2 or TRBV6-3 to TRBJ1-5; tentatively, D is TRBD1 (6 bases). CDR3 length: 14 residues. CDR1 is MNHEY and CDR2 is SVGEGT in the germline V gene. As DNA, the CDR3 is TGTGCCGGCAGGGAAACAGGGTACCATCAGCCCCAGCATTTT. Translated, it gives CAGRETGYHQPQHF.

CDR3 nucleotides: TGCGCCAGCAGCCAAGGAGCGGGGGCGAACACTGAAGCTTTCTTT. Its translation is CASSQGAGANTEAFF. J is TRBJ1-1 and V is TRBV4-3, with D perhaps matching TRBD1 (6 bases). Germline V gene lookup returns CDR1 LGHNA and CDR2 YSLEER. The CDR3 length is 15 residues. V lost 1 base to trimming and J lost 1 base, with 10 bases between them.

The gene calls are TRBV5-1 and TRBJ1-4, with D unclear. The CDR3 sequence is 16 residues long. Germline CDR1 is SGHRS and CDR2 is YFSETQ. Trimming shortened V by 0 bases and J by 8 bases, and 17 bases separated the two germline ends. CDR3: CASSLEAAGTEEKLFF. The CDR3 coding sequence is TGCGCCAGCAGCTTGGAAGCGGCGGGAACGGAGGAAAAACTGTTTTTT.

This clonotype showed up just a few times. This rearrangement joins TRBV6-5 to TRBJ2-2, with a weak D call TRBD2 (5 bases). This CDR3 comprises 15 residues. V was cut by 0 bases and J by 5 bases, with 10 bases left in between. From germline, CDR1 is MNHEY and CDR2 SVGAGI. CDR3 sequence reads: CASSYSGSKTGELFF. The CDR3 DNA follows: TGTGCCAGCAGTTACTCGGGGAGTAAAACCGGGGAGCTGTTTTTT.